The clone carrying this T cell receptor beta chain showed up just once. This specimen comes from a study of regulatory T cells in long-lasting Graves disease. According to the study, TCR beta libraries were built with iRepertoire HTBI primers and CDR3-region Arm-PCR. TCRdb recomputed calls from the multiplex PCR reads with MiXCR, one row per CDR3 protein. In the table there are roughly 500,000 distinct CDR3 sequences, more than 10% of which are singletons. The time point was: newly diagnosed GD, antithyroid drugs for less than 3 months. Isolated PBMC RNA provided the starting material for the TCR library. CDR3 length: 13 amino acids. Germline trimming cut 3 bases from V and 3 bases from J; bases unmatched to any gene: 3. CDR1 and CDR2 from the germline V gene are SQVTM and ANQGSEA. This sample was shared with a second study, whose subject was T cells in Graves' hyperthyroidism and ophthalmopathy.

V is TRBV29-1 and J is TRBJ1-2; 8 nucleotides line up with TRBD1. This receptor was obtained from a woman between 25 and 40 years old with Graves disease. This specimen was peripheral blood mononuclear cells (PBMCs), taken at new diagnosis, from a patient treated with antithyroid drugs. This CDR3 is CSVEDRDDYGYTF. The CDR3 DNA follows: TGCAGCGTTGAGGACAGGGATGACTATGGCTACACCTTC.